These 4 T cell receptor beta chains originate from one sample sequenced in a study of blood T cells in healthy people across ages. With a J-beta primer mix and a sample-barcoded 5' primer, a second PCR ran about 7 to 12 cycles. TCRdb independently ran MiXCR on the 5' RACE reads; one entry per CDR3 protein. Among 780,000 or so distinct CDR3 sequences listed, roughly three fifths were seen once. The sequenced sample consisted of blood. The receptors stem from a man between 40 and 49 years old in good health.

This clonotype was detected only a few times. The V gene is TRBV5-1, the J gene TRBJ2-3; D is unclear. V was trimmed by 4 bases and J by 7 bases, leaving 10 bases between them. The CDR3 sequence is 12 residues long. From germline, CDR1 is SGHRS and CDR2 YFSETQ. CDR3 DNA: TGCGCCAGCAGCCTATCGCTAAATACGCAGTATTTT. Protein: CASSLSLNTQYF.

The gene calls are TRBV5-1 and TRBJ2-5, with 9 bases identical to TRBD1. This CDR3 contains 15 residues. V gave up 0 bases and J gave up 1 base; unmatched junction bases: 1. Germline values: CDR1 SGHRS, CDR2 YFSETQ. In nucleotides, the CDR3 is TGCGCCAGCAGCTTGGAGACAGGGGGCCAAGAGACCCAGTACTTC. Translated: CASSLETGGQETQYF.

The rearrangement uses TRBV28 and TRBJ2-7, with a tentative D call TRBD1 (6 bases). V shed 2 bases and J shed 5 bases, with 19 bases lying between them. Germline V gene data show CDR1 as MDHEN and CDR2 as SYDVKM. This CDR3 has 16 amino acids. Written as DNA, the CDR3 is TGTGCCAGCAGTTTAACATCCCCCGGGACAACTAACGAGCAGTACTTC. Protein: CASSLTSPGTTNEQYF.

V usage is TRBV3-1 and J usage is TRBJ2-7; D is undetermined. CDR3 size: 14 residues. V was clipped by 0 bases and J by 6 bases, with 12 bases between them. Germline CDR1 LGHDT, CDR2 YNNKEL (reference sequence). CDR3 protein: CASSQELAGPEQYF. CDR3 sequence (DNA): TGTGCCAGCAGCCAAGAATTAGCCGGACCCGAGCAGTACTTC.